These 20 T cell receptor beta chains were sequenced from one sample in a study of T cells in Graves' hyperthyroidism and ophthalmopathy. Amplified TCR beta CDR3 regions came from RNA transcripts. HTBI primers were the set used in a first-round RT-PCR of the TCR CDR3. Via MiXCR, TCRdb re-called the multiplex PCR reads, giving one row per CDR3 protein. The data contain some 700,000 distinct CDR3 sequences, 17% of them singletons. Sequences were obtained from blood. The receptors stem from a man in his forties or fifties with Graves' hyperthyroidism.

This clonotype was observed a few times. CDR3 protein: CASSFGLVEGRGELFF. The CDR3 DNA reads TGCGCCAGCAGCTTTGGACTAGTTGAAGGCCGAGGGGAGCTGTTTTTT. The rearrangement uses TRBV5-1 and TRBJ2-2, with 7 positions matching TRBD2. Germline V gives CDR1 SGHRS, CDR2 YFSETQ. This CDR3 region has 16 residues. The junction had 12 bases not matched to a gene; V was cut back by 2 bases and J by 8 bases.

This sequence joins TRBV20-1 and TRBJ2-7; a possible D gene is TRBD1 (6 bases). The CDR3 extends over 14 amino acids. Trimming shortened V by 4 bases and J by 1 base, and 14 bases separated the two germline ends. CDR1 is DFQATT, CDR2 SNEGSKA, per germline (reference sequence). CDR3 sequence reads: CSATLQGLSYEQYF. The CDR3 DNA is TGCAGTGCTACACTTCAGGGGTTGTCCTACGAGCAGTACTTC.

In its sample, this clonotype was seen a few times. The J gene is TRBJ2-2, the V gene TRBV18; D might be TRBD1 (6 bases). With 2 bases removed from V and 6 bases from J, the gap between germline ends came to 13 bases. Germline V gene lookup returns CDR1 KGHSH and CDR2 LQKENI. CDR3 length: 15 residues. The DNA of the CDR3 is TGTGCCAGCTCACCAGACAGGAGGCTCGCCGGGGAGCTGTTTTTT. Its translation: CASSPDRRLAGELFF.

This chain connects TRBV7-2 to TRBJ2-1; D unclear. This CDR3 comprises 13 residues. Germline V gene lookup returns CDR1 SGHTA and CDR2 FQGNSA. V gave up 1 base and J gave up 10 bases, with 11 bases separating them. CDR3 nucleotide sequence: TGTGCCAGCAGCTTAGGGCGCCGTATGGAGCAGTTCTTC. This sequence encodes CASSLGRRMEQFF.

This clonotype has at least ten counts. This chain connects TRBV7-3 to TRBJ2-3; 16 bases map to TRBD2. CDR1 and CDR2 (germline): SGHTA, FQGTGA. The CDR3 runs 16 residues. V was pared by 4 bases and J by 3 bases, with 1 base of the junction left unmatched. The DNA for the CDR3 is TGTGCCAGCAGCTCGGGACTAGCGGGAGGGACAGATACGCAGTATTTT. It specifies CASSSGLAGGTDTQYF.

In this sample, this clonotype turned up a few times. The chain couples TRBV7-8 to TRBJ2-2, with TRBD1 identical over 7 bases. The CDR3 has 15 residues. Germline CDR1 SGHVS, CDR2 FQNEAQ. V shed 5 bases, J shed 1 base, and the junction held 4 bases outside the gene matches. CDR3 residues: CASSAQGRNTGELFF. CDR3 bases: TGTGCCAGCAGCGCACAGGGGAGGAACACCGGGGAGCTGTTTTTT.

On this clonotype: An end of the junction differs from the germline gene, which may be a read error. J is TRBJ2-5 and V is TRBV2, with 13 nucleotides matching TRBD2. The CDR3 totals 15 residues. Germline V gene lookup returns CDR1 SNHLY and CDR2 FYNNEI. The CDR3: CASRGTSGDHETQYF. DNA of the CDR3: TGTGCCAGCAGGGGGACTAGCGGGGACCACGAGACCCAGTACTTC.

CDR3: CASPPRPNSYNSPLHF. Here the CDR3 DNA reads TGTGCCAGCCCTCCGAGACCTAACTCCTATAATTCACCCCTCCACTTT. The J gene is TRBJ1-6, the V gene TRBV6-1, with unresolved D. Trimming pared 8 bases from V and 0 bases from J, leaving 14 bases between. This CDR3 has 16 residues. The germline CDR1 and CDR2 sequences are MNHNS and SASEGT.

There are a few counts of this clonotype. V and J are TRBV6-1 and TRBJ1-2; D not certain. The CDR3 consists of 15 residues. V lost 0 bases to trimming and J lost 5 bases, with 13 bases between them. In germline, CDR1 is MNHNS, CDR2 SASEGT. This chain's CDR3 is CASSEAGTEVYGYTF. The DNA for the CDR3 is TGTGCCAGCAGTGAAGCCGGTACCGAGGTTTATGGCTACACCTTC.

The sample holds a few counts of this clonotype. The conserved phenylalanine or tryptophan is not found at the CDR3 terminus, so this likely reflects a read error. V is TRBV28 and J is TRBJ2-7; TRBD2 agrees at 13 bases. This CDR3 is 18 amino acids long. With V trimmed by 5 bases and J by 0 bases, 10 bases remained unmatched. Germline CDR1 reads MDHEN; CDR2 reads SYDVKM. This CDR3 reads CASSPPGLAGPSSYEQYL. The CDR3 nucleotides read TGTGCCAGCAGTCCCCCGGGACTAGCGGGACCGAGCTCCTACGAGCAGTACCTC.

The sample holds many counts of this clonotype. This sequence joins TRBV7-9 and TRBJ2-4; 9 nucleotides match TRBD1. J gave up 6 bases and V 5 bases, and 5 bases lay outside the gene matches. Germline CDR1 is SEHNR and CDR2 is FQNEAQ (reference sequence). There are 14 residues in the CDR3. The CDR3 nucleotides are TGTGCCAGCAGCCCGCGGGACAGGGTAAACATTCAGTACTTC. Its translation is CASSPRDRVNIQYF. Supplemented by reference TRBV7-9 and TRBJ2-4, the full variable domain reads DTGVSQNPRHKITKRGQNVTFRCDPISEHNRLYWYRQTLGQGPEFLTYFQNEAQLEKSRLLSDRFSAERPKGSFSTLEIQRTEQGDSAMYLCASSPRDRVNIQYFGAGTRLSVL.

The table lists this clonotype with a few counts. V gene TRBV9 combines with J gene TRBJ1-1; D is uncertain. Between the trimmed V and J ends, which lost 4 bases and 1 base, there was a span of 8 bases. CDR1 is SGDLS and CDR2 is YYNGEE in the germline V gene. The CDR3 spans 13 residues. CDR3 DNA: TGTGCCAGCAGCCAAGCTCGGAACACTGAAGCTTTCTTT. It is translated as CASSQARNTEAFF.

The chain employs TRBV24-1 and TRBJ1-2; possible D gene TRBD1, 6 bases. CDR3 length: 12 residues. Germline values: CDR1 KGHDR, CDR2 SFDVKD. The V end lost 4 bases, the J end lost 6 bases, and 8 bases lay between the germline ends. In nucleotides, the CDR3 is TGTGCCACCAGTGACTACAGGGATGGCTACACCTTC. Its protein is CATSDYRDGYTF.

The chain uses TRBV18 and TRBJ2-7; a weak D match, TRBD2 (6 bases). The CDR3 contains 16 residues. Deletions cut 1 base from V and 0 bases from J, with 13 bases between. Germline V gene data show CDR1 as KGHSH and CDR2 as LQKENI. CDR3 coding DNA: TGTGCCAGCTCACCACGGGGAAGCGGGCCCTCCTACGAGCAGTACTTC. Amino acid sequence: CASSPRGSGPSYEQYF.

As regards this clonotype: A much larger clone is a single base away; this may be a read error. Written as DNA, the CDR3 is TGTGCCAGCAGCCCCCACAGGGGGAACACTGGAGCTTTCTTT. It is translated as CASSPHRGNTGAFF. The chain is built from TRBV11-1 and TRBJ1-1, with 8 bases matching TRBD1. From germline, CDR1 is SGHAT and CDR2 FQDESV (reference sequence). This CDR3 has 14 amino acids.

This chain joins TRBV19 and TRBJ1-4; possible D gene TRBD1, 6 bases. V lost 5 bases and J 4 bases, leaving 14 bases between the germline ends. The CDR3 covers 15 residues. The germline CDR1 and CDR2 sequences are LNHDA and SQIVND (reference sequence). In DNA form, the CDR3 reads TGTGCCAGTAGTTTCGGACAGTACGTTAATGAAAAACTGTTTTTT. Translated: CASSFGQYVNEKLFF.

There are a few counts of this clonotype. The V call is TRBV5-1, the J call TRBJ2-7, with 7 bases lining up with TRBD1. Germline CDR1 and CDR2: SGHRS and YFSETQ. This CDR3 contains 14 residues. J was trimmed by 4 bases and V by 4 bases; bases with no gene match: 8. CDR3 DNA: TGCGCCAGCAGCCCGACAGGGATAATATACGAGCAGTACTTC. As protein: CASSPTGIIYEQYF.

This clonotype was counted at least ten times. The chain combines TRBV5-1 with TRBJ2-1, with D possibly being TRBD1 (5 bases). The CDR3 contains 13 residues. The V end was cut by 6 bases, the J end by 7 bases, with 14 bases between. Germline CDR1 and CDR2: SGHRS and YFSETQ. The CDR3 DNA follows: TGCGCCAGCACTGACCCAGGGCTGAATGAGCAGTTCTTC. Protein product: CASTDPGLNEQFF.

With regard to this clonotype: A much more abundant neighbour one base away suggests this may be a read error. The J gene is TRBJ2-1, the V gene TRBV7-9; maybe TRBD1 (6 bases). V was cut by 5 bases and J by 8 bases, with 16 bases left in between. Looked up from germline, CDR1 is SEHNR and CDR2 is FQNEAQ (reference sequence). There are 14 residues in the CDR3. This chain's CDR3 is CASSITGFPDEQFF. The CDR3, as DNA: TGTGCCAGCAGCATAACAGGGTTTCCGGATGAGCAGTTCTTC.

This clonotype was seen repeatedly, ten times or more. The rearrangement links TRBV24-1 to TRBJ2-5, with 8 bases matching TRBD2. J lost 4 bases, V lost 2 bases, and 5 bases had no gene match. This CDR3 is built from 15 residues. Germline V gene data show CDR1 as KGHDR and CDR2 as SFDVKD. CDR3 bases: TGTGCCACCAGTGATTATAGCGGGAAAGGAGAGACCCAGTACTTC. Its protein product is CATSDYSGKGETQYF.